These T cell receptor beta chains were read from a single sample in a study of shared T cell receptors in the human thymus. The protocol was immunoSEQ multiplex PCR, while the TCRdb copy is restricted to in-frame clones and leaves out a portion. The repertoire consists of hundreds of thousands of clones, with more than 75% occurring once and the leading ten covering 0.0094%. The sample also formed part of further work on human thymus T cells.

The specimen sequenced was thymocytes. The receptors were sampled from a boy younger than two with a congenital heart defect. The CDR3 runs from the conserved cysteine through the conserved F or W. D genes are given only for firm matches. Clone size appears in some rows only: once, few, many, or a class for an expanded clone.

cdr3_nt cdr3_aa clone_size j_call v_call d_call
TGTGCCAGCAGCCCACTAGCGCCCACCGGGGAGCTGTTTTTT CASSPLAPTGELFF NA TRBJ2-2 TRBV2 TRBD2
TGTGCCAGTCAAGGGACAGGGGTGCGTCCGAACACTGAAGCTTTCTTT CASQGTGVRPNTEAFF NA TRBJ1-1 TRBV19 TRBD1
TGCGCCAGCAGCTTTCTTAACGACACCCTAAAAGGAAACACTGAAGCTTTCTTT CASSFLNDTLKGNTEAFF NA TRBJ1-1 TRBV5-1 NA
TGTGCCAGCAGCTTACTAGCGGGGGCCCCCAGTGGCAATGAGCAGTTCTTC CASSLLAGAPSGNEQFF NA TRBJ2-1 TRBV7-6 TRBD2
TGTGCCAGCAGTTACGACAGTCCCTACGAGCAGTACTTC CASSYDSPYEQYF NA TRBJ2-7 TRBV6-6 NA
TGCGCCAGCAGCCAACCTCCGACAAAGATGAACACTGAAGCTTTCTTT CASSQPPTKMNTEAFF NA TRBJ1-1 TRBV4-1 NA
TGTGCCAGCAGCGGGACTAGTCTATGGAATGAGCAGTTCTTC CASSGTSLWNEQFF few TRBJ2-1 TRBV28 TRBD2
TGTGCCACCAGCAGAGGGACAGACTATGGCTACACCTTC CATSRGTDYGYTF NA TRBJ1-2 TRBV15 NA
TGTGCCAGCAGGGGGACAGTGGGACACAATGAGCAGTTCTTC CASRGTVGHNEQFF NA TRBJ2-1 TRBV6-5 TRBD1
TGTGCCAGCAGCCAAGACAGGGGCAATCAGCCCCAGCATTTT CASSQDRGNQPQHF NA TRBJ1-5 TRBV4-2 NA
TGTGCCAGCAGTGAGGACTTCCCCTACGAGCAGTACTTC CASSEDFPYEQYF NA TRBJ2-7 TRBV2 NA
TGCGCCAGCAGCACAAGAAACGGGACATCTAACAATGAGCAGTTCTTC CASSTRNGTSNNEQFF NA TRBJ2-1 TRBV5-1 NA
TGTGCCAGCAGTCTAAACAGGGTCGGGGATCAGCCCCAGCATTTT CASSLNRVGDQPQHF NA TRBJ1-5 TRBV28 NA
TGTGCCAGCAGTATCCGTTGGACTAGCTCCTACAATGAGCAGTTCTTC CASSIRWTSSYNEQFF NA TRBJ2-1 TRBV27 TRBD2
TGTGCCAGCGAGCGGGGGAGCTCCTACGAGCAGTACTTC CASERGSSYEQYF NA TRBJ2-7 TRBV28 TRBD2
TGTGCCAGTAGGACCGGGACAGGGCACAATGAGCAGTTCTTC CASRTGTGHNEQFF NA TRBJ2-1 TRBV19 TRBD1
TGCAGTGACAGACAGAGATACGAGCAGTACTTC CSDRQRYEQYF NA TRBJ2-7 TRBV20-1 NA
TGTGCCAGCAGTGCCCCACCAGGGCCCGGGGAGCTGTTTTTT CASSAPPGPGELFF NA TRBJ2-2 TRBV25-1 NA
TGTGCCAGCAGCCCAGGGCGGCCCCAGCATTTT CASSPGRPQHF once TRBJ1-5 TRBV28 NA
TGCAGCGTCGGACACCAGGGCGTCTCTGGGGCCAACGTCCTGACTTTC CSVGHQGVSGANVLTF NA TRBJ2-6 TRBV29-1 NA
TGTGCCAGCAGCTTAGAAGTGTCCGCGGATCAGCCCCAGCATTTT CASSLEVSADQPQHF NA TRBJ1-5 TRBV11-2 NA
TGCGCCAGCAGCCAGCCTGTAGAAAATCAGCCCCAGCATTTT CASSQPVENQPQHF NA TRBJ1-5 TRBV4-1 NA
TGTGCCAGCAGCCTCCAGGGGTCGGACGGCTACACCTTC CASSLQGSDGYTF NA TRBJ1-2 TRBV14 NA
TGTGCCAGCAGCCTCCCTGGCCGAGAGGGGGACTACGAGCAGTACTTC CASSLPGREGDYEQYF NA TRBJ2-7 TRBV28 NA
TGTGCCAGCAGCCAAGCGAGACTAGCGGGGGGCCCGAACACCGGGGAGCTGTTTTTT CASSQARLAGGPNTGELFF NA TRBJ2-2 TRBV4-2 TRBD2
TGCGCCAGCAGCTTGGGGGGGGGACAGGGCGCCTACGAGCAGTACTTC CASSLGGGQGAYEQYF NA TRBJ2-7 TRBV5-1 TRBD1
TGCGCCAGCAGCCCACCGGGGCTAGCGGTCTACAATGAGCAGTTCTTC CASSPPGLAVYNEQFF NA TRBJ2-1 TRBV5-1 TRBD2
TGTGCCAGCAGCCTGGAGGATGAGCAGTTCTTC CASSLEDEQFF once TRBJ2-1 TRBV6-5 NA
TGCGCCAGCAGCCAAGATGATCTAGCCGGTGAAAAACTGTTTTTT CASSQDDLAGEKLFF NA TRBJ1-4 TRBV4-3 NA
TGTGCCAGCAGCGCTTCCGACAGACCGAACACTGAAGCTTTCTTT CASSASDRPNTEAFF NA TRBJ1-1 TRBV9 NA
TGCGCCAGCAGCTTGGGAGGGGGGGTCGAGCAGTACTTC CASSLGGGVEQYF NA TRBJ2-7 TRBV5-1 NA
TGTGCCATCGGGTCCCAGGGGAAGGGCCCCATGAACACTGAAGCTTTCTTT CAIGSQGKGPMNTEAFF once TRBJ1-1 TRBV10-3 NA
TGTGCCAGCAGACCCCGGGGACAGGGTAATGAAAAACTGTTTTTT CASRPRGQGNEKLFF NA TRBJ1-4 TRBV25-1 TRBD1